This T cell receptor beta chain was profiled in a study of T cell changes during pregnancy in multiple sclerosis. The assay was immunoSEQ multiplex PCR, and TCRdb's table has in-frame clones only and misses some. Of 40,000 or so clones listed, around nine tenths are singletons. The CDR3 contains 15 residues. CDR1 is LGHNA, CDR2 YNFKEQ, per germline. V lost 1 base and J 3 bases, leaving 12 bases between the germline ends. This chain links TRBV4-2 with TRBJ1-1; D unresolved. The specimen comprised CD8+ T cells from peripheral blood mononuclear cells, sampled in the first trimester of pregnancy. This sequence originates from a female donor with multiple sclerosis, enrolled in a pregnancy study. The CDR3 loop reads CASSQGSPSDTEAFF. The CDR3 DNA reads TGTGCCAGCAGCCAAGGGTCACCGAGCGACACTGAAGCTTTCTTT.